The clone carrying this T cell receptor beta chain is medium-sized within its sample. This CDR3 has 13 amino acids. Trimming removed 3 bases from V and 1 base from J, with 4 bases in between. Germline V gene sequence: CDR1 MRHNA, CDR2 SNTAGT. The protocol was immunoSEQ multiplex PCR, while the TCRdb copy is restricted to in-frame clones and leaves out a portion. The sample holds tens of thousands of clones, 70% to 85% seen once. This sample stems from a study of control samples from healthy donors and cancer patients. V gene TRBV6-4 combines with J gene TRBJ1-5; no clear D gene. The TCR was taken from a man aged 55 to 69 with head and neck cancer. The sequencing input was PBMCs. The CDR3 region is CASSEGSNQPQHF. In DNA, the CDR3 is TGTGCCAGCAGTGAGGGAAGCAATCAGCCCCAGCATTTT.